These T cell receptor beta chains were read from a single sample in a study of T-cell memory formation after mild COVID-19. TCRdb used MiXCR to reprocess the 5' RACE reads, holding one entry per CDR3 protein. Of about 350,000 distinct CDR3 sequences listed, 13% to 15% were seen once; the top ten hold less than 25%. Sequencing was carried out using PBMCs or a T cell subset sorted from them (not recorded which). The receptors shown here come from a man aged 18 to 29 who had mild COVID-19 (a few samples of this study predate the infection). Cell type and time point are not known. Each CDR3 is given with its conserved first and last residue. D genes are given only for firm matches. Size tells how often a clone was seen (once, few, many) or the class of an expanded clone, and some rows leave it out.

>TRBV29-1|NA|NA|TRBJ2-5
CSAEGTAIQETQYF
TGCAGCGCCGAGGGAACAGCCATACAAGAGACCCAGTACTTC
>TRBV7-9|NA|NA|TRBJ2-5
CASSRTRQLRGETQYF
TGTGCCAGCAGCCGAACTCGCCAGCTGAGGGGGGAGACCCAGTACTTC
>TRBV29-1|NA|many|TRBJ1-5
CSVADGVLGNQPQHF
TGCAGCGTCGCCGATGGGGTCCTTGGCAATCAGCCCCAGCATTTT
>TRBV6-5|NA|few|TRBJ2-3
CASSRGMASFSDTQYF
TGTGCCAGCAGTCGGGGCATGGCCTCCTTTTCAGATACGCAGTATTTT
>TRBV19|NA|few|TRBJ1-4
CASSIEGTSEGSAVF
TGTGCCAGTAGTATAGAAGGGACATCGGAGGGTTCCGCGGTTTTT
>TRBV29-1|NA|many|TRBJ1-1
CSVGQMNTEAFF
TGCAGCGTAGGACAGATGAACACTGAAGCTTTCTTT
>TRBV24-1|TRBD2|few|TRBJ2-3
CATSGTSGGLSTDTQYF
TGTGCCACCAGCGGGACTAGCGGGGGTCTCAGCACAGATACGCAGTATTTT
>TRBV7-2|TRBD1|few|TRBJ1-1
CASSFDRANTEAFF
TGTGCCAGCAGCTTCGACAGGGCGAACACTGAAGCTTTCTTT
>TRBV12-3/TRBV12-4|NA|NA|TRBJ1-5
CASSLNREGNQPQHF
TGTGCCAGCAGTTTGAACAGAGAGGGGAATCAGCCCCAGCATTTT
>TRBV6-2/TRBV6-3|TRBD2|NA|TRBJ2-1
CASRSGAGNEQFF
TGTGCCAGCAGAAGCGGGGCAGGCAATGAGCAGTTCTTC
>TRBV20-1|NA|NA|TRBJ1-3
CSAPIVGSGNTIYF
TGCAGTGCCCCGATCGTCGGGTCTGGAAACACCATATATTTT
>TRBV5-1|TRBD1|NA|TRBJ1-2
CASSPTGGDSRGYTF
TGCGCCAGCAGCCCGACAGGGGGCGATTCGAGAGGCTACACCTTC
>TRBV4-2|NA|NA|TRBJ1-4
CASSQDGLAASGNEKLFF
TGTGCCAGCAGCCAAGACGGTCTGGCAGCCTCTGGTAATGAAAAACTGTTTTTT
>TRBV3-1|NA|NA|TRBJ2-3
CASRNSGGDTQYF
TGTGCCAGCAGAAACTCTGGAGGGGATACGCAGTATTTT
>TRBV27|NA|NA|TRBJ1-5
CASSSVGGPLVLQPQHF
TGTGCCAGCAGTAGTGTTGGAGGGCCCCTCGTTCTTCAGCCCCAGCATTTT
>TRBV3-1|NA|NA|TRBJ1-2
CASSPLPGDGYTF
TGTGCCAGCAGCCCTCTCCCAGGGGATGGCTACACCTTC
>TRBV5-8|TRBD2|NA|TRBJ2-1
CASSLAWSSGFF
TGTGCCAGCAGCTTGGCCTGGTCTAGCGGGTTCTTC
>TRBV7-3|NA|few|TRBJ2-2
CASSLSRETGELFF
TGTGCCAGCAGCTTAAGCAGGGAAACCGGGGAGCTGTTTTTT
>TRBV12-3/TRBV12-4|NA|few|TRBJ1-2
CASRGTGYYGYTF
TGTGCCAGCAGGGGAACTGGATACTATGGCTACACCTTC
>TRBV4-1|NA|few|TRBJ2-4
CASSQVGRAGQYF
TGCGCCAGCAGCCAAGTTGGCAGGGCGGGTCAGTACTTC
>TRBV2|NA|NA|TRBJ2-3
CASDGHKNRPDTQYF
TGTGCCAGCGACGGACACAAAAACCGACCAGATACGCAGTATTTT
>TRBV12-5|NA|few|TRBJ1-1
CASARTEAFF
TGTGCTAGTGCCCGAACTGAAGCTTTCTTT
>TRBV4-1|NA|NA|TRBJ1-1
CASSQYTGKETEAFF
TGCGCCAGCAGCCAGTATACAGGGAAGGAAACTGAAGCTTTCTTT
>TRBV7-2|TRBD1|NA|TRBJ1-1
CASSTVLGQANTEAFF
TGTGCCAGCAGCACCGTGCTGGGACAGGCTAACACTGAAGCTTTCTTT
>TRBV27|NA|many|TRBJ1-2
CASSLIGGTLYGYTF
TGTGCCAGCAGTTTGATAGGAGGGACCCTCTATGGCTACACCTTC
>TRBV20-1|NA|many|TRBJ2-3
CSARMAGARDTQYF
TGCAGTGCTAGAATGGCGGGGGCCAGAGATACGCAGTATTTT
>TRBV21-1|NA|NA|TRBJ2-3
CASDPGQGTDTQYF
TGTGCCAGTGACCCGGGACAGGGCACAGATACGCAGTATTTT
>TRBV5-8|NA|few|TRBJ1-3
CASSPSWNTIYF
TGTGCCAGCAGCCCCTCATGGAACACCATATATTTT
>TRBV7-2|TRBD1|NA|TRBJ1-2
CASSQYGTGGFNYGYTF
TGTGCCAGCAGCCAATACGGGACAGGGGGATTTAACTATGGCTACACCTTC
>TRBV4-1|TRBD1|NA|TRBJ2-5
CASSRWTGALRETQYF
TGCGCCAGCAGCCGTTGGACAGGGGCCCTCAGGGAGACCCAGTACTTC
>TRBV6-2/TRBV6-3|TRBD2|NA|TRBJ2-3
CASSALAGGLLDTQYF
TGTGCCAGCAGTGCCCTGGCGGGGGGGCTCCTCGATACGCAGTATTTT
>TRBV7-6|TRBD2|NA|TRBJ2-7
CASSNPPGAGFYEQYF
TGTGCCAGCAGCAATCCCCCGGGAGCGGGGTTCTACGAGCAGTACTTC
>TRBV5-1|TRBD2|NA|TRBJ2-2
CASSAGLAGGPNTGELFF
TGCGCCAGCAGCGCGGGACTAGCGGGGGGGCCGAACACCGGGGAGCTGTTTTTT
>TRBV7-9|TRBD1|NA|TRBJ2-5
CASSLAVTGGAETQYF
TGTGCCAGCAGCTTAGCGGTGACAGGGGGGGCAGAGACCCAGTACTTC
>TRBV6-2/TRBV6-3|NA|few|TRBJ1-2
CASSYRAAYGYTF
TGTGCCAGCAGTTACAGGGCAGCCTATGGCTACACCTTC
>TRBV7-2|NA|many|TRBJ2-1
CASSPQGLLTVSSYNEQFF
TGTGCCAGCAGCCCTCAGGGGCTCCTAACGGTTAGCTCCTACAATGAGCAGTTCTTC
>TRBV12-5|NA|few|TRBJ2-5
CASSGDHQETQYF
TGTGCTAGTTCCGGGGACCATCAAGAGACCCAGTACTTC
>TRBV5-1|TRBD2|many|TRBJ2-5
CASSPGTSQETQYF
TGCGCCAGCAGCCCAGGGACTAGCCAAGAGACCCAGTACTTC
>TRBV20-1|NA|NA|TRBJ1-6
CSARDSGYNSPLHF
TGCAGTGCTAGAGATTCCGGGTATAATTCACCCCTCCACTTT
>TRBV7-9|NA|NA|TRBJ1-1
CASSAHRSLNTEAFF
TGTGCCAGCAGCGCGCACAGGAGCCTGAACACTGAAGCTTTCTTT
>TRBV4-3|NA|few|TRBJ1-6
CASSQGIPGAGSPLHF
TGCGCCAGCAGCCAAGGGATCCCAGGGGCAGGATCACCCCTCCACTTT
>TRBV20-1|TRBD2|many|TRBJ2-3
CSAPLSGGATDTQYF
TGCAGTGCCCCACTTAGCGGGGGGGCCACAGATACGCAGTATTTT
>TRBV27|NA|few|TRBJ2-1
CASSSRGSASGRNEQFF
TGTGCCAGCAGTTCCCGCGGGTCAGCCTCGGGCAGGAATGAGCAGTTCTTC
>TRBV5-4|TRBD2|NA|TRBJ2-3
CASSLALAEDTQYF
TGTGCCAGCAGCTTGGCGCTAGCGGAAGATACGCAGTATTTT
>TRBV4-1|NA|NA|TRBJ1-1
CASSRPTGPTEAFF
TGCGCCAGCAGCCGACCGACAGGCCCCACTGAAGCTTTCTTT
>TRBV28|TRBD1|NA|TRBJ2-5
CASSRGPETQYF
TGTGCCAGCAGTAGGGGGCCGGAGACCCAGTACTTC
>TRBV29-1|NA|many|TRBJ2-5
CSVRVETQYF
TGCAGCGTTCGGGTAGAGACCCAGTACTTC
>TRBV7-6|NA|NA|TRBJ1-2
CASSLSSSDYGYTF
TGTGCCAGCAGCTTATCCTCCAGCGACTATGGCTACACCTTC
>TRBV29-1|NA|few|TRBJ2-5
CSVELNLRETQYF
TGCAGCGTTGAGCTAAACCTCCGGGAGACCCAGTACTTC
>TRBV5-1|NA|NA|TRBJ2-7
CASKSGDAYEQYF
TGCGCCAGCAAATCCGGGGACGCCTACGAGCAGTACTTC
>TRBV20-1|NA|few|TRBJ1-2
CSASIGGSYGYTF
TGCAGTGCTAGCATCGGGGGGAGCTATGGCTACACCTTC
>TRBV7-2|NA|NA|TRBJ2-3
CASSLWGRYTDTQYF
TGTGCCAGCAGCTTGTGGGGCCGATACACAGATACGCAGTATTTT
>TRBV5-5|NA|NA|TRBJ2-1
CASSLALVANEQFF
TGTGCCAGCAGCTTGGCTCTTGTAGCTAATGAGCAGTTCTTC
>TRBV25-1|NA|few|TRBJ1-5
CASSEVGSNQPQHF
TGTGCCAGCAGTGAAGTAGGTAGCAATCAGCCCCAGCATTTT
>TRBV5-6|NA|NA|TRBJ1-2
CASSGVEGSLEPTNYGYTF
TGTGCCAGCAGCGGCGTGGAGGGTTCCCTCGAGCCTACTAACTATGGCTACACCTTC
>TRBV10-2|TRBD2|few|TRBJ2-7
CASSSGGASKYEQYF
TGCGCCAGCTCTAGCGGGGGGGCTAGTAAGTACGAGCAGTACTTC
>TRBV7-2|TRBD2|NA|TRBJ2-5
CASSLYRLAGGQYF
TGTGCCAGCAGCTTGTACCGACTAGCGGGGGGGCAGTACTTC
>TRBV4-1|TRBD2|NA|TRBJ2-3
CASSQGLAGGPSTDTQYF
TGCGCCAGCAGCCAAGGACTAGCGGGGGGGCCTAGCACAGATACGCAGTATTTT